Following are 11 T cell receptor beta chains from one sample sequenced in a study of response to subunit inactivated influenza vaccine. TCRdb independently ran MiXCR on the RT-PCR reads; one entry per CDR3 protein. In the table there are 710,000 or so distinct CDR3 sequences, 15% to 17% of which are singletons. The sequences come from PBMCs from blood, collected roughly 12 days after vaccination. These receptors all stem from a man in his forties or fifties who received an inactivated influenza vaccine.

This clonotype was recorded a few times. V and J are TRBV5-5 and TRBJ2-2; 9 nucleotides agree with TRBD1. The CDR3 spans 16 residues. Trimming removed 2 bases from V and 7 bases from J; junction bases left unmatched: 9. Germline V CDR1 and CDR2: SGHKS, YYEKEE (reference sequence). CDR3 in DNA: TGTGCCAGCAGCTTCTTGGGGACAGGGCGATTCGGGGAGCTGTTTTTT. As protein: CASSFLGTGRFGELFF. The variable domain in full, completed from reference TRBV5-5 and TRBJ2-2, reads DAGVTQSPTHLIKTRGQQVTLRCSPISGHKSVSWYQQVLGQGPQFIFQYYEKEERGRGNFPDRFSARQFPNYSSELNVNALLLGDSALYLCASSFLGTGRFGELFFGEGSRLTVL.

This clonotype was detected only a few times. The chain is built from TRBV7-9 and TRBJ2-1; D possibly corresponds to TRBD1 (6 bases). The V gene's germline CDR1 is SEHNR and CDR2 FQNEAQ (reference sequence). CDR3 size: 16 residues. V shed 0 bases and J shed 3 bases, with 12 bases lying between them. In DNA, the CDR3 is TGTGCCAGCAGCTTAGCCGGACAGAGAGTCTACAATGAGCAGTTCTTC. It translates to CASSLAGQRVYNEQFF.

Ten or more counts support this clonotype. The gene calls are TRBV10-3 and TRBJ2-7, with 9 nucleotides matching TRBD1. There are 13 residues in the CDR3. Trimming took 10 bases from V and 4 from J; bases not matched to a gene: 8. Germline V gene data show CDR1 as ENHRY and CDR2 as SYGVKD. Here the CDR3 DNA reads TGTGCCACAAGCCGGGACAGGGAATACGAGCAGTACTTC. Translated: CATSRDREYEQYF.

The V gene is TRBV29-1, the J gene TRBJ2-3, with 7 bases lining up with TRBD1. The germline gives CDR1 SQVTM, CDR2 ANQGSEA. CDR3 size: 16 residues. Germline trimming cut 1 base from V and 0 bases from J; bases unmatched to any gene: 7. CDR3 DNA sequence: TGCAGCGTTGAAGGTGGGACAGCGCTCAGCACAGATACGCAGTATTTT. As protein: CSVEGGTALSTDTQYF.

The genes are TRBV21-1 and TRBJ2-7. TRBV21-1 is flagged as a pseudogene. The CDR3 covers 10 residues. As DNA, the CDR3 is TGTGCCGGTGGGCTCTGGGAGCAGTACTTC. Its protein product is CAGGLWEQYF.

V is TRBV20-1 and J is TRBJ2-7; D gene uncertain. The CDR3 covers 17 residues. V shed 0 bases and J shed 5 bases, with 23 bases lying between them. The germline V gene has CDR1 DFQATT and CDR2 SNEGSKA (reference sequence). Here the CDR3 reads CSARDHLGEVKIHEQYF. The CDR3 region has the DNA TGCAGTGCTAGAGATCACCTAGGAGAAGTTAAAATCCACGAGCAGTACTTC.

This clonotype was seen repeatedly, ten times or more. This chain connects TRBV4-3 to TRBJ1-5; 10 nucleotides align to TRBD1. V lost 4 bases, J lost 3 bases, and 3 bases stayed unmatched. The CDR3 consists of 15 residues. Germline loops: CDR1 LGHNA, CDR2 YSLEER. The CDR3 DNA follows: TGCGCCAGCAGCCGGGGGACAGGGGACAATCAGCCCCAGCATTTT. Protein product: CASSRGTGDNQPQHF.

A remark on this clonotype: The conserved phenylalanine or tryptophan is not found at the CDR3 terminus, so this likely reflects a read error. The DNA is left out, because the CDR3 cannot be placed on it with certainty; the CDR3 is given as TCRdb lists it. The rearrangement uses TRBV7-2 and TRBJ2-3; the table's D call, TRBD1, was not checked against the DNA. From its first to its last residue, the CDR3 has 13 amino acids. CDR1 is SGHTA and CDR2 is FQGNSA in the germline V gene. The CDR3 is CASSQRQAAYAYS.

The V call is TRBV30, the J call TRBJ2-2; D unresolved. This CDR3 is built from 12 residues. V dropped 3 bases and J dropped 7 bases, with 9 bases sitting between them. Germline V gene data show CDR1 as GTSNPN and CDR2 as SVGIG (reference sequence). The CDR3 nucleotides read TGTGCCTGGAGCGGCTATAACGGGGAGCTGTTTTTT. Translated, it gives CAWSGYNGELFF.

This clonotype has at least ten counts. This sequence joins TRBV12-3 or TRBV12-4 and TRBJ2-2; the D gene could be TRBD1 or TRBD2 (5 bases each). V lost 2 bases, J lost 3 bases, and 7 bases lay in between. This CDR3 has 14 amino acids. CDR3 sequence (DNA): TGTGCCAGCAGTTTATTGGGGGACACCGGGGAGCTGTTTTTT. Translated: CASSLLGDTGELFF.

The J gene is TRBJ1-1, the V gene TRBV4-3; D is ambiguous. CDR1 LGHNA and CDR2 YSLEER come from the germline V gene. The CDR3 loop spans 15 amino acids. Trimming removed 0 bases from V and 0 bases from J, with 8 bases in between. CDR3 in DNA: TGCGCCAGCAGCCAAGATCCAGTCCTGAACACTGAAGCTTTCTTT. Amino acid sequence: CASSQDPVLNTEAFF.